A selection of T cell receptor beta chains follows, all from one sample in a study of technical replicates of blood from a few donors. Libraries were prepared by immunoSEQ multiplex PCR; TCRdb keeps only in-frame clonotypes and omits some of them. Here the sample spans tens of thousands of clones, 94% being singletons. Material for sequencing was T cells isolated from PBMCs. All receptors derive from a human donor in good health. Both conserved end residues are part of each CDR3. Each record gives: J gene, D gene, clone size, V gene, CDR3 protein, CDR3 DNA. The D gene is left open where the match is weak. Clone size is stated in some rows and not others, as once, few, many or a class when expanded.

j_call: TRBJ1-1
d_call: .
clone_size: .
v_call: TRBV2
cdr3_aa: CASSIQGFRNTEAFF
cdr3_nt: TGTGCCAGCAGTATCCAGGGATTTAGGAACACTGAAGCTTTCTTT

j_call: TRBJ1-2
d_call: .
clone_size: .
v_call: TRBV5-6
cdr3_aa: CASSLGQVYGYTF
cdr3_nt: TGTGCCAGCAGCTTGGGACAGGTATATGGCTACACCTTC

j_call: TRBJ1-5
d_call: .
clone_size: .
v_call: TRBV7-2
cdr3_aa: CASSPARGYQPQHF
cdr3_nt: TGTGCCAGCAGCCCCGCTAGGGGGTATCAGCCCCAGCATTTT

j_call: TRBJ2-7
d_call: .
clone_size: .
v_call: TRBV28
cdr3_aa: CASTHDNPLAEQYF
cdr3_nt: TGTGCCAGCACTCACGACAACCCCTTGGCCGAGCAGTACTTC

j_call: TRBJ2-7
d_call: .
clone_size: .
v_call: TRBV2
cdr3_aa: CASSDGGNEQYF
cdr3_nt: TGTGCCAGCAGTGATGGGGGGAACGAGCAGTACTTC

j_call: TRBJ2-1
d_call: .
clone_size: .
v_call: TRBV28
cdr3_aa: CASSPTLRSNQFF
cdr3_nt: TGTGCCAGCAGTCCTACACTTAGGAGTAATCAGTTCTTC

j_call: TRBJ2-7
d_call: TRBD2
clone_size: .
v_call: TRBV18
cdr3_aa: CASSEAWGGTSYEQYF
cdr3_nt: TGTGCCAGCTCCGAGGCATGGGGGGGGACCTCCTACGAGCAGTACTTC

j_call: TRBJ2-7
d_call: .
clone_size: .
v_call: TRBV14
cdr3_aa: CASSQVPEDEQYF
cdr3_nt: TGTGCCAGCAGCCAAGTGCCTGAGGACGAGCAGTACTTC

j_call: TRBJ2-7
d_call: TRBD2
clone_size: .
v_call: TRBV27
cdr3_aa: CASSLSYSGTGSYEQYF
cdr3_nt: TGTGCCAGCAGTTTATCGTACAGCGGGACGGGATCCTACGAGCAGTACTTC

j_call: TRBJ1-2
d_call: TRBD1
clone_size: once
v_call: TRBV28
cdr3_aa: CASGRDRGNYTF
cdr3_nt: TGTGCCAGCGGGAGGGACAGGGGGAATTACACCTTC

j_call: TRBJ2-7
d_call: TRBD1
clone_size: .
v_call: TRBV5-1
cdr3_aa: CASSPGQGVYEQYF
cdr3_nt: TGCGCCAGCAGCCCTGGACAGGGTGTATACGAGCAGTACTTC

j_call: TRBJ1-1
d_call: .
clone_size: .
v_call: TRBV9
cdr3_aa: CASSVEKGPSSNTEAFF
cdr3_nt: TGTGCCAGCAGCGTAGAAAAGGGGCCGAGTTCGAACACTGAAGCTTTCTTT

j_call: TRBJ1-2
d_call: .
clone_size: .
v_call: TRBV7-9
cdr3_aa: CASSFGGGANYGYTF
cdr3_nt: TGTGCCAGCAGCTTCGGCGGCGGAGCTAACTATGGCTACACCTTC

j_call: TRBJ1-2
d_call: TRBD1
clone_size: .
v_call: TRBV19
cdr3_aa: CASRPQGTFSNYGYTF
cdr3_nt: TGTGCCAGTAGACCACAGGGGACTTTTTCTAACTATGGCTACACCTTC

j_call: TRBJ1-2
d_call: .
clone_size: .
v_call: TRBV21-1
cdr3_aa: CASSKVEGIYGYTF
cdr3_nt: TGTGCCAGCAGCAAAGTGGAGGGGATCTATGGCTACACCTTC

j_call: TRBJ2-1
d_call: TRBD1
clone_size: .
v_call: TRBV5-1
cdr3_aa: CASSLLGTGNNEQFF
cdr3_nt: TGCGCCAGCAGCTTGTTAGGGACAGGGAACAATGAGCAGTTCTTC

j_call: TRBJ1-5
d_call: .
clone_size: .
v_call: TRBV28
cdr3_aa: CASSVTQGWQPQHF
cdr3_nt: TGTGCCAGCAGTGTGACTCAGGGATGGCAGCCCCAGCATTTT

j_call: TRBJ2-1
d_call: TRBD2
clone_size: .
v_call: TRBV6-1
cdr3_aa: CASSASSGSANEQFF
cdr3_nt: TGTGCCAGCAGCGCATCTAGCGGGAGTGCCAATGAGCAGTTCTTC

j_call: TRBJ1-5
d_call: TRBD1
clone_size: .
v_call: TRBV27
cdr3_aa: CASRRTGRDQPQHF
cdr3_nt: TGTGCCAGCAGGAGGACAGGGAGGGATCAGCCCCAGCATTTT

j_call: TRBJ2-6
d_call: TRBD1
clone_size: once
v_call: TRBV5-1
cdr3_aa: CASSLKTLWDRDTGANVLTF
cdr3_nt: TGCGCCAGCAGCTTGAAAACGCTCTGGGACAGGGATACTGGGGCCAACGTCCTGACTTTC

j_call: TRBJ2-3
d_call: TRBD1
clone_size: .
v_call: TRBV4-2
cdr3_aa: CASSQEHRGFSDTQYF
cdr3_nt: TGTGCCAGCAGCCAAGAGCACAGGGGGTTCAGTGATACGCAGTATTTT

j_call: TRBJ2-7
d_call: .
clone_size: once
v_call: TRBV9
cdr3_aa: CASSVAEGRWGDEQYF
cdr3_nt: TGTGCCAGCAGCGTAGCCGAGGGCCGTTGGGGTGACGAGCAGTACTTC

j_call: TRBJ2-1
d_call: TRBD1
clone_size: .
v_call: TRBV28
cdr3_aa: CASSLWGQGVGNEQFF
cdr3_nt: TGTGCCAGCAGTTTATGGGGGCAGGGGGTTGGGAATGAGCAGTTCTTC

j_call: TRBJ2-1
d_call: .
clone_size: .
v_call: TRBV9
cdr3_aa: CASSVVQGRSYNEQFF
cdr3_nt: TGTGCCAGCAGCGTAGTTCAGGGGCGCTCCTACAATGAGCAGTTCTTC

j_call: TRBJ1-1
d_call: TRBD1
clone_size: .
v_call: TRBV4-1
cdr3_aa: CASSQQTGSTEAFF
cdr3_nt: TGCGCCAGCAGCCAACAGACAGGGAGCACTGAAGCTTTCTTT

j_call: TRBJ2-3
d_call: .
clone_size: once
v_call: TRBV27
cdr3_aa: CASSFGLLTGGSTDTQYF
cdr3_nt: TGTGCCAGCAGTTTCGGCCTCCTGACAGGCGGCAGCACAGATACGCAGTATTTT

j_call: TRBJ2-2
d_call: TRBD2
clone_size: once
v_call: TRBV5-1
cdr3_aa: CASSGGRGTGELFF
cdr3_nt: TGCGCCAGCAGTGGCGGGAGAGGGACCGGGGAGCTGTTTTTT

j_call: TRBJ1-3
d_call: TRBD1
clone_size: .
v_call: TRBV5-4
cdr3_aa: CASSLFGQGSGNTIYF
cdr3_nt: TGTGCCAGCAGCTTGTTCGGACAGGGCTCTGGAAACACCATATATTTT

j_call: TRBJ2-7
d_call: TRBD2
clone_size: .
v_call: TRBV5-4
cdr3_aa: CASSLWSGGAQEQYF
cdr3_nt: TGTGCCAGCAGCCTCTGGAGCGGGGGGGCCCAAGAGCAGTACTTC

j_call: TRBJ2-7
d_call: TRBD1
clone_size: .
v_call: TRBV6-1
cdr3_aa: CASSPRTGEKVEQYF
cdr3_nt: TGTGCCAGCAGTCCAAGGACAGGGGAAAAGGTCGAGCAGTACTTC

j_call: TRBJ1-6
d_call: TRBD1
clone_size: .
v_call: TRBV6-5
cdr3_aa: CASTEDRGNSPLHF
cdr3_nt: TGTGCCAGCACCGAAGACAGGGGGAATTCACCCCTCCACTTT

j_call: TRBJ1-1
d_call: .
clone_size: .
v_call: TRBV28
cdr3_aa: CASRSPGTSAFF
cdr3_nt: TGTGCCAGCAGATCCCCCGGGACATCAGCTTTCTTT

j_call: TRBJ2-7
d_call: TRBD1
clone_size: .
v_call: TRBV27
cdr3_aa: CASRRDRGREQYF
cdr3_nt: TGTGCCAGCAGGCGGGACAGGGGGCGCGAGCAGTACTTC

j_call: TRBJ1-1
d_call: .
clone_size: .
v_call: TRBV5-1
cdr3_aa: CASSVAPQGPTEAFF
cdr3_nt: TGCGCCAGCAGCGTAGCCCCCCAGGGGCCCACTGAAGCTTTCTTT

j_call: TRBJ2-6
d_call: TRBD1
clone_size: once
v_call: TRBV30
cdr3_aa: CAWSATGSMAGANVLTF
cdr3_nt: TGTGCCTGGAGTGCGACAGGGTCTATGGCTGGGGCCAACGTCCTGACTTTC

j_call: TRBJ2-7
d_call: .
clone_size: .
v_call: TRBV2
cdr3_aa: CASSPGFSTYEQYF
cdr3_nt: TGTGCCAGCAGTCCAGGATTTAGTACCTACGAGCAGTACTTC

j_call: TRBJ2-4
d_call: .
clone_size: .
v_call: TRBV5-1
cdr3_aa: CASSPGAGSGGILAKNIQYF
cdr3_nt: TGCGCCAGCAGCCCTGGAGCCGGGTCAGGGGGGATACTAGCCAAAAACATTCAGTACTTC

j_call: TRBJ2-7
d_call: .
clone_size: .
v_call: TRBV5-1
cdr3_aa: CASSPNTGHSYEQYF
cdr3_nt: TGCGCCAGCAGCCCGAATACAGGGCACTCCTACGAGCAGTACTTC

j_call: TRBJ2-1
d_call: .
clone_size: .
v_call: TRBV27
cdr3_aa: CASSLTSRPYNEQFF
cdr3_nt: TGTGCCAGCAGTTTAACTAGCCGACCCTACAATGAGCAGTTCTTC

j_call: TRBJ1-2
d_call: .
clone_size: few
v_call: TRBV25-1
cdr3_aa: CASGAGNYGYTF
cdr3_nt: TGTGCCAGCGGCGCAGGGAACTATGGCTACACCTTC

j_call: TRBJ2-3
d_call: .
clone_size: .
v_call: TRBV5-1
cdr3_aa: CASNEGDGRGHTQYF
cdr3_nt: TGCGCCAGCAACGAAGGGGACGGGAGAGGCCATACGCAGTATTTT

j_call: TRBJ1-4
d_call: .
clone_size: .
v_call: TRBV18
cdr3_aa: CASSRGENEKLFF
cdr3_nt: TGTGCCAGCTCACGCGGAGAGAATGAAAAACTGTTTTTT

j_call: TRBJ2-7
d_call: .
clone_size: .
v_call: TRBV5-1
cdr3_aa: CASSMGLLYEQYF
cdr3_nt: TGCGCCAGCAGCATGGGACTCCTTTACGAGCAGTACTTC

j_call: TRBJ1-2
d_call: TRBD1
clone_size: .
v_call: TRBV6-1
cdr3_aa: CASRQGWDGYTF
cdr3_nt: TGTGCCAGCAGACAGGGGTGGGATGGCTACACCTTC

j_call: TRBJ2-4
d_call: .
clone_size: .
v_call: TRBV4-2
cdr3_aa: CASSQDSGAKNIQYF
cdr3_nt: TGTGCCAGCAGCCAAGATAGCGGAGCCAAAAACATTCAGTACTTC